This T cell receptor (beta chain) was retrieved from a study of blood T cell repertoires in COVID-19. About the research overall: Material from acute and convalescent COVID-19 was sourced from the United States, Italy and Spain.

The CDR3 runs 14 residues. The V gene lost 4 bases and the J gene lost 7 bases, with 14 bases spanning the gap. The germline gives CDR1 SGHTA, CDR2 FQGNSA. As processed by the authors: The authors estimated nucleated cell counts from reference gene primer amplification. TCRdb keeps only in-frame clones here, not all; method: immunoSEQ multiplex PCR. Clonal size and the V and J genes are those of that table, whereas D and trimming came from the DNA. The sample yields approximately 69,000 clones, around 86% seen once. The origin of this receptor is a human donor in a cohort sampled during active COVID-19. The chain couples TRBV7-2 to TRBJ1-5; maybe TRBD1 (5 bases). The specimen sequenced was peripheral blood. The CDR3 DNA sequence: TGTGCCAGCAGCTCCTCTACGACAGCACAGCCCCAGCATTTT. Translation: CASSSSTTAQPQHF.